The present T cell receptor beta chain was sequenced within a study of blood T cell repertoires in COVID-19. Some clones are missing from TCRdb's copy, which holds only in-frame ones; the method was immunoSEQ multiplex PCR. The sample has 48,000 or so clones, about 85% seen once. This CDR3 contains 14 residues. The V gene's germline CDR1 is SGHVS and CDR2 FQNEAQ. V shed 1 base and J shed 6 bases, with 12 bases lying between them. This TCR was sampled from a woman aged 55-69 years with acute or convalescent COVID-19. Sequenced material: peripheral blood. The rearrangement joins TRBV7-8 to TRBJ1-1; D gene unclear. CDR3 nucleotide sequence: TGTGCCAGCAGCTTAGTAAACCGGGATTCTGAAGCTTTCTTT. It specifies CASSLVNRDSEAFF.